The entry below describes one TCR beta chain. The antigen it binds to is not known. No clone much larger than this one lies a single base away; base qualities are absent. The sample is drawn from a study of T cells in tuberculosis (dated by TCRdb to 2016 to 2018). Broadly, across the study: The study combined CD1B tetramers and high-throughput TCR immunosequencing to characterize T cells specific for the mycobacterial lipid antigen glucose monomycolate (GMM). IGRA-negative adolescents, IGRA-positive adolescents with latent tuberculosis and adults with active tuberculosis, approximately 11 per group, were compared in a South African clinical cohort. PBMC from active tuberculosis patients were archived either before standard anti-tuberculosis treatment began or within 7 days of its start.

This specimen's time point label, interpreted: new active TB diagnosis, blood taken before or within 7 days of starting treatment. Patients with active tuberculosis were defined as newly diagnosed, HIV-seronegative South African adults aged 18 years or older. Confirmation of active tuberculosis was obtained by positive sputum smear microscopy and/or positive M. tuberculosis culture. Immunosequencing of unsorted cryopreserved PBMC covered, on average, approximately 100,000 T cells per clinical donor. TCR libraries were generated with the immunoSEQ multiplex PCR assay, using TCR-beta and/or TCR-alpha/delta assays for each sample. The amplified TCR libraries were sequenced on the Illumina high-throughput platform. Per the source publication's procedure: Clustering and dimensionality reduction were performed using pairwise TCRdist distances among GMM-specific receptors from ex vivo sorted or in vitro expanded T cells. Each clinical repertoire was assigned a mean NN-distance score, defined as the average TCRdist to the nearest 10% of tetramer-positive reference sequences. GEM TCR motif frequency was computed as the fraction of unique TCRs matching known GEM sequences by V/J usage and CDR3 length. Linear discriminant analysis with leave-one-out cross-validation, implemented in scikit-learn, was used to classify active tuberculosis. The table comes from immuneACCESS by way of TCRdb, which keeps in-frame sequences with V and J called. Part of the clones is missing from these tables; in studies checked, under half for an unresolved V gene and the rest for unknown reasons. That table furnishes V, J and clone size, whereas the DNA furnished D and trimming. In this sample the table shows tens of thousands of clones, 80% to 95% of which occur a single time. Of the sample, about 2.4% falls within the top ten clones.

Results and caveats for the whole study, not just this receptor: Smaller NN-distances were partly driven by shorter CDR3-alpha lengths in active tuberculosis patients, and statistical significance was not reached for the TCR-beta difference. Compared with IGRA-negative controls, TCR-alpha repertoires from active tuberculosis had smaller mean NN-distances to GMM-specific TCRs, which suggests clonal expansion of these TCRs. Clinical samples were chosen by availability of cryopreserved specimens, and active tuberculosis cases were adults while controls were adolescents. An accuracy of under 90% (AUROC 0.85 to 0.95) was reached by a classifier using the diverse GMM-specific repertoire, compared with about 70% accuracy when GEM motif frequencies were used.

Sequenced here: PBMCs, sampled at tuberculosis diagnosis. The sequence derives from an adult with tuberculosis.

The DNA is as follows: TGTGCCAGCAGCTACACCCGGACAGGGGTGAACACCGGGGAGCTGTTTTTT. This codes for CASSYTRTGVNTGELFF. Recombination connected TRBV7-6 to TRBJ2-2; the junction holds 9 bases that match TRBD1. The CDR3 sequence holds 17 residues, the cysteine and phenylalanine included. Only the CDR3 DNA stays, 51 bases, in frame from base 1. For this chain, trimming is 4 bases at the V end and 1 base at the J end, and the number of junction bases without a gene match is 7. CDR1 and CDR2 (SGHVS, FNYEAQ) derive from the germline V gene.